Listed here are 6 T cell receptor beta chains from one sample, sequenced in a study of T cell responses to AZD1222 COVID-19 vaccine. Libraries were prepared by immunoSEQ multiplex PCR; TCRdb keeps only in-frame clonotypes and omits some of them. The table includes around 130,000 clones, about 90% detected once. Sequenced here: peripheral blood, sampled on day 0 of AZD1222 vaccination. These receptors originate from an adult in good health.

This sequence joins TRBV25-1 and TRBJ1-1, with a weak D call TRBD1 (5 bases). Germline CDR1 is MGHDK and CDR2 is SYGVNS. The CDR3 loop spans 13 amino acids. The V and J ends lost 5 bases and 2 bases respectively, with 9 bases between them. The CDR3, as DNA: TGTGCCAGCAGTCGGGACGCAAACACTGAAGCTTTCTTT. Amino acid sequence: CASSRDANTEAFF.

The rearrangement joins TRBV28 to TRBJ2-1, with D tentatively TRBD1 (6 bases). Trimming shortened V by 6 bases and J by 4 bases, and 25 bases separated the two germline ends. There are 18 residues in the CDR3. Germline CDR1 is MDHEN and CDR2 is SYDVKM. The CDR3 spells CASSLTQGPVFSYNEQFF. The CDR3 DNA sequence: TGTGCCAGCAGCCTTACACAGGGCCCCGTGTTTTCTTACAATGAGCAGTTCTTC.

A single count supports this clone. The chain is built from TRBV18 and TRBJ1-1; D is ambiguous. V was trimmed by 2 bases and J by 4 bases, leaving 11 bases between them. The CDR3 length is 14 residues. Germline V gene sequence: CDR1 KGHSH, CDR2 LQKENI. As DNA, the CDR3 is TGTGCCAGCTCACCAATCTGGGAGGGCACTGAAGCTTTCTTT. Translation gives CASSPIWEGTEAFF.

The genes are TRBV5-4 and TRBJ1-2; 10 bases align to TRBD1. CDR3 length: 12 residues. Germline CDR1 and CDR2: SGHNT and YYREEE (reference sequence). With V trimmed by 7 bases and J by 8 bases, 5 bases remained unmatched. The CDR3 DNA is TGTGCCAGCGGATTGACAGGGGGCGGCTACACCTTC. Protein: CASGLTGGGYTF.

The genes are TRBV3-1 (or the pseudogene TRBV3-2) and TRBJ1-4; D might be TRBD1 (5 bases). V shed 7 bases and J shed 5 bases, with 20 bases lying between them. From germline, CDR1 is LGHDT and CDR2 YNNKEL (reference sequence). This CDR3 region has 16 residues. CDR3 amino acids: CASTQRGLGLNEKLFF. DNA for the CDR3: TGTGCCAGCACCCAGCGAGGGTTGGGGCTAAATGAAAAACTGTTTTTT.

The J gene is TRBJ2-7, the V gene TRBV11-3; TRBD1 aligns across 7 bases. CDR3 length equals 13 residues. The germline CDR1 and CDR2 sequences are SGHNT and YENEEA. The V and J ends lost 4 bases and 4 bases, in that order; junction bases with no gene match: 4. CDR3 nucleotide sequence: TGTGCCAGCAGCTCAGGGACAGTTTACGAGCAGTACTTC. Amino acid sequence: CASSSGTVYEQYF.